This T cell receptor (beta chain) was sequenced for a study of shared clonotypes between healthy human individuals. Germline CDR1 WNHNN, CDR2 SYGVQD (reference sequence). The V gene lost 0 bases and the J gene lost 6 bases, with 11 bases spanning the gap. This CDR3 comprises 14 residues. Method: immunoSEQ multiplex PCR; TCRdb's copy keeps in-frame clones and lacks some. The table lists about 1.9 million clones, about 94% of them singletons. CD45RO-negative CD8 cells positively selected for CCR7 made up the naive population, which excluded terminally differentiated effector memory CD45RA+ cells. This rearrangement joins TRBV10-1 to TRBJ1-1; D unresolved. The source material was naive CD8+ T cells from PBMCs. The TCR was taken from a man younger than 35 in good health. Some clones in this sample may be carry-over from other donors' samples. In DNA, the CDR3 is TGCGCCAGCAGTGAGTCGGTGCGGGCGGCTGAAGCTTTCTTT. This encodes CASSESVRAAEAFF.